These 11 T cell receptor beta chains came from one sample sequenced in a study of CD8+ T cells in alopecia areata. The authors extracted RNA and reverse transcribed it into cDNA as the sequencing template. Clones were read by immunoSEQ multiplex PCR, and TCRdb kept only the in-frame ones, dropping some. This sample has more than 11,000 clones, with about 60% found just once. Collected material from alopecia areata patients comprised lesional scalp punch biopsies and peripheral blood. Material: skin, obtained at week 0. The receptors were sampled from a human donor with alopecia areata.

The sample holds a few counts of this clone. The J gene is TRBJ2-7, the V gene TRBV19; possibly TRBD2 for D (5 bases). Germline V lookup: CDR1 LNHDA, CDR2 SQIVND (reference sequence). This CDR3 comprises 16 residues. Trimming cost V 3 bases and J 3 bases, with 18 bases left between them. The DNA of the CDR3 is TGTGCCAGTAGTATGGATGCGGACTCTACCTTCTACGAGCAGTACTTC. Protein sequence: CASSMDADSTFYEQYF.

The DNA for the CDR3 is TGTGCCAGTAGTATGGAAGGGCTTGGGGCCAACGTCCTGACTTTC. Amino acids: CASSMEGLGANVLTF. The chain has TRBV19 and TRBJ2-6; D is undetermined. The CDR3 is 15 residues long. Trimming left V 3 bases short and J 3 bases short, with 9 bases between. Germline V CDR1 and CDR2: LNHDA, SQIVND (reference sequence). The complete variable domain, with remaining parts taken from reference TRBV19 and TRBJ2-6, reads DGGITQSPKYLFRKEGQNVTLSCEQNLNHDAMYWYRQDPGQGLRLIYYSQIVNDFQKGDIAEGYSVSREKKESFPLTVTSAQKNPTAFYLCASSMEGLGANVLTFGAGSRLTVL.

This clone was observed a single time. V and J are TRBV7-8 and TRBJ2-5; D remains unclear. Germline V gene sequence: CDR1 SGHVS, CDR2 FQNEAQ. There are 15 residues in the CDR3. Trimming took 2 bases from V and 4 from J, leaving 14 bases between them. The CDR3 region is CASSLPPRPAETQYF. The CDR3 DNA follows: TGTGCCAGCAGCTTACCGCCCCGCCCCGCAGAGACCCAGTACTTC.

The chain carries TRBV5-4 and TRBJ1-1; 8 positions agree with TRBD1. J lost 3 bases, V lost 0 bases, and 7 bases had no gene match. This CDR3 is 16 amino acids long. Germline-derived CDR1 and CDR2 are SGHNT and YYREEE (reference sequence). The chain's CDR3 is CASSLEPGGRDTEAFF. As DNA, the CDR3 is TGTGCCAGCAGCTTGGAGCCAGGGGGCCGGGACACTGAAGCTTTCTTT.

The V call is TRBV5-1, the J call TRBJ1-6, with TRBD1 identical over 10 bases. Trimming removed 4 bases from V and 7 bases from J; junction bases left unmatched: 8. This CDR3 is built from 16 residues. CDR1 is SGHRS and CDR2 is YFSETQ in the germline V gene. CDR3 amino acids: CASSTTWTGGNSPLHF. CDR3 DNA sequence: TGCGCCAGCAGCACGACGTGGACAGGGGGAAATTCACCCCTCCACTTT.

J is TRBJ1-1 and V is TRBV19, with no clear D. Germline CDR1 LNHDA, CDR2 SQIVND (reference sequence). The V and J ends lost 7 bases and 5 bases respectively, with 14 bases between them. The CDR3 extends over 13 amino acids. Written as DNA, the CDR3 is TGTGCCAGTAATCCAGGTTTGGGGACTGAAGCTTTCTTT. This gives the protein CASNPGLGTEAFF.

J is TRBJ2-6 and V is TRBV5-4; 9 nucleotides agree with TRBD2. Per germline, CDR1 SGHNT and CDR2 YYREEE (reference sequence). V lost 2 bases and J lost 4; bases outside the gene matches: 7. CDR3 length: 17 residues. DNA for the CDR3: TGTGCCAGCAGCTTACCCGCGGGGGGGCCAGGGGCCAACGTCCTGACTTTC. Residues: CASSLPAGGPGANVLTF. Looking up the rest from reference TRBV5-4 and TRBJ2-6 gives the full variable domain: ETGVTQSPTHLIKTRGQQVTLRCSSQSGHNTVSWYQQALGQGPQFIFQYYREEENGRGNFPPRFSGLQFPNYSSELNVNALELDDSALYLCASSLPAGGPGANVLTFGAGSRLTVL.

This chain joins TRBV18 and TRBJ1-2, with 7 bases fitting TRBD1. The CDR3 sequence is 13 residues long. Losses at the gene ends were 0 bases for V and 9 bases for J; bases not matched to a gene: 4. Germline values: CDR1 KGHSH, CDR2 LQKENI. CDR3 sequence (DNA): TGTGCCAGCTCACCACCCCAGGGGGGAAGCTACACCTTC. Residues: CASSPPQGGSYTF.

This clone was found a few times. V gene TRBV27 combines with J gene TRBJ1-1; D perhaps matches TRBD1 (5 bases). The V end lost 3 bases, the J end lost 8 bases, and 10 bases lay between the germline ends. Germline lookup yields CDR1 MNHEY and CDR2 SMNVEV (reference sequence). This CDR3 is 12 amino acids long. CDR3 protein: CASSFIGGEAFF. In nucleotides, the CDR3 is TGTGCCAGCAGTTTTATCGGGGGAGAAGCTTTCTTT.

V gene TRBV7-9 combines with J gene TRBJ2-3; 10 bases align to TRBD2. The germline gives CDR1 SEHNR, CDR2 FQNEAQ (reference sequence). The CDR3 is 17 amino acids. J gave up 6 bases and V 2 bases, and 11 bases lay outside the gene matches. The CDR3 loop reads CASSLLRSGGEYDTQYF. The CDR3 nucleotides read TGTGCCAGCAGCTTACTTCGAAGCGGGGGGGAATACGATACGCAGTATTTT.

The rearrangement joins TRBV7-3 to TRBJ2-5; weak D call: TRBD1 (6 bases). The CDR3 is 16 amino acids. V shed 1 base and J shed 2 bases, with 14 bases lying between them. CDR1 and CDR2 from the germline V gene are SGHTA and FQGTGA. This CDR3 is CASSLRSGEPQETQYF. CDR3 bases: TGTGCCAGCAGCTTAAGGTCAGGGGAACCGCAAGAGACCCAGTACTTC. The entire variable domain, with the rest obtained from reference TRBV7-3 and TRBJ2-5, is as follows: GAGVSQTPSNKVTEKGKYVELRCDPISGHTALYWYRQSLGQGPEFLIYFQGTGAADDSGLPNDRFFAVRPEGSVSTLKIQRTERGDSAVYLCASSLRSGEPQETQYFGPGTRLLVL.